This T cell receptor (beta chain) was recovered during a study of cytomegalovirus exposure and HLA in healthy donors. V gave up 2 bases and J gave up 3 bases; unmatched junction bases: 8. Germline V CDR1 and CDR2: SGHRS, YFSETQ. The CDR3 covers 16 residues. The PCR used 60 Vbeta and 13 Jbeta primers. Produced via immunoSEQ multiplex PCR; TCRdb's table is partial and in-frame only. The profile covers approximately 130,000 clones, with around 85% appearing a single time and less than 7% taken by the ten largest. This clone was seen only a few times. Sequenced material: PBMCs. The TCR was taken from a woman in her 30s in good health and CMV-seropositive. The V and J genes are TRBV5-1 and TRBJ1-2; 9 positions match TRBD1. CDR3 region: CASSLSPGTGYYGYTF. The CDR3 DNA reads TGCGCCAGCAGCTTATCCCCCGGGACAGGGTACTATGGCTACACCTTC.